This TCR beta chain was sequenced in a study of T cell responses to AZD1222 COVID-19 vaccine. Measured with immunoSEQ multiplex PCR; TCRdb has only the in-frame clones, and not every one. This table holds about 110,000 clones, more than 70% found once. This clone has just a few counts. The germline CDR1 and CDR2 sequences are MNHEY and SVGAGI. The CDR3 sequence is 13 residues long. Trimming stripped 6 bases from V and 9 bases from J, with 12 bases between. Sequenced material: peripheral blood, taken on day 0 of AZD1222 vaccination. The V and J genes are TRBV6-5 and TRBJ1-6, with D possibly being TRBD1 (5 bases). This receptor was taken from an adult in good health. In DNA form, the CDR3 reads TGTGCCAGCAGCCCGACAGTTACTTCACCCCTCCACTTT. Encoded protein: CASSPTVTSPLHF.